This TCR beta chain was obtained from a study of Ad26.COV2.S vaccination and SARS-CoV-2 variants. The overall study: As a participant in COV1001, the donor was in the Ad26.COV2.S trial arm.

The data were produced by immunoSEQ multiplex PCR, yet TCRdb's version contains in-frame clones alone and is incomplete. The sample contains under 600,000 clones, roughly nine tenths of which appear only once. The CDR3 loop spans 12 amino acids. The germline CDR1 and CDR2 sequences are SQVTM and ANQGSEA. Trimming took off 8 bases at V and 5 bases at J, with 15 bases between the two ends. Treatment defined: 15 to 20 received Ad26.COV2.S at low or high dose, single or two shots; several received placebo; per-sample allocation not given. Sampling occurred on day 63 after the first vaccine or placebo injection.

This receptor was taken from a person aged 18-65 years who received the Ad26.COV2.S COVID-19 vaccine or a placebo. The sequenced sample was peripheral blood, obtained in a trial of Ad26.COV2.S vaccine versus placebo. This chain connects TRBV29-1 to TRBJ2-5; possible D gene TRBD2, 6 bases. The DNA of the CDR3 is TGCAGCTCTCGGGGTGCGGGGGAGACCCAGTACTTC. Its protein is CSSRGAGETQYF. Full variable domain (missing parts from reference TRBV29-1 and TRBJ2-5): SAVISQKPSRDICQRGTSLTIQCQVDSQVTMMFWYRQQPGQSLTLIATANQGSEATYESGFVIDKFPISRPNLTFSTLTVSNMSPEDSSIYLCSSRGAGETQYFGPGTRLLVL.